What follows describes a single T cell receptor beta chain. The study drew participants aged roughly 18 to 95 years from 20 to 30 US areas. Cohorts were assigned according to the clinical history that participants reported. What the recovered Cohort 3 donors had was two negative PCRs, clearance, or symptom resolution. The sample belongs to a study of blood T cell repertoires in COVID-19. Sequenced by immunoSEQ multiplex PCR; TCRdb stores in-frame clones only, minus some. The repertoire holds around 130,000 clones, with over 80% as singletons. The germline CDR1 and CDR2 sequences are SEHNR and FQNEAQ (reference sequence). The CDR3 runs 15 residues. Germline trimming cut 6 bases from V and 2 bases from J; bases unmatched to any gene: 9.

The sample was PBMCs or T cells enriched from blood (not recorded which). The V and J genes are TRBV7-9 and TRBJ2-5, with 7 nucleotides matching TRBD1. This sequence was found in a woman aged 25-40 years who had recovered from COVID-19. The CDR3 bases are TGTGCCAGCAGACCTAAACAGGGGCCTCAAGAGACCCAGTACTTC. Protein sequence: CASRPKQGPQETQYF.